This T cell receptor beta chain was retrieved from a study of CD8 T cells in Susac syndrome. General study points: Regarding the TCR sequencing and HLA analysis, the study admitted that a relatively small number of individuals were involved.

In the case of this clonotype: The antigen remains undetermined.

Reverse transcription of about 0.5 to 1 ug RNA was performed with random hexamers. Across 54 Vbeta and 13 Jbeta, TCR beta CDR3 was amplified with immunoSEQ multiplex PCR. TCRdb redid the calling of the immunoSEQ multiplex PCR reads with MiXCR, one entry per CDR3 protein. In the table there are around 280,000 distinct CDR3 sequences, 70% to 90% of which are singletons. The CDR3 extends over 13 amino acids. V lost 2 bases and J 9 bases, leaving 11 bases between the germline ends. The germline V gene has CDR1 MNHEY and CDR2 SMNVEV (reference sequence). CD8+ and CD4+ T cells were negatively isolated; TEMRA cells were FACS-enriched.

The V and J genes are TRBV27 and TRBJ2-1; a possible D gene is TRBD2 (6 bases). The specimen sequenced was CD8+ T cells from PBMCs. The TCR comes from a human donor with multiple sclerosis. The CDR3 coding sequence is TGTGCCAGCAGTTTAGGGACTTCAGTTGAGCAGTTCTTC. This sequence encodes CASSLGTSVEQFF.